This is a list of T cell receptor beta chains from one sample in a study of cytomegalovirus exposure and HLA in healthy donors. Using immunoSEQ multiplex PCR, the repertoire was profiled, and TCRdb retains in-frame clones only, with some absent. The table lists about 100,000 clones, under 80% of them singletons. The sequenced sample consisted of PBMCs. Receptors were obtained from a man aged 45 to 65 in good health and CMV-seropositive. The CDR3 runs from the conserved cysteine through the conserved F or W. The D gene is left open where the match is weak. Size tells how often a clone was seen (once, few, many) or the class of an expanded clone, and some rows leave it out.

CASSPYLLAGGQNTGELFF	TGTGCCAGCAGTCCCTATTTACTAGCGGGGGGGCAGAACACCGGGGAGCTGTTTTTT	TRBD2	TRBV27	TRBJ2-2	.
CASSVFGAGELFF	TGTGCCAGCAGCGTATTCGGGGCCGGGGAGCTGTTTTTT	.	TRBV9	TRBJ2-2	.
CASSSGYNEQFF	TGTGCCAGCAGCTCCGGCTACAATGAGCAGTTCTTC	.	TRBV11-3	TRBJ2-1	.
CASSFLAGGPQTTQYF	TGTGCCAGCAGCTTTCTAGCGGGGGGCCCACAGACGACCCAGTACTTC	TRBD2	TRBV7-3	TRBJ2-5	once
CASSLGGSSYEQYF	TGTGCCAGCAGCTTAGGGGGCAGCTCCTACGAGCAGTACTTC	.	TRBV11-2	TRBJ2-7	.
CASSHRDPSSEQYF	TGTGCCAGCAGCCACCGAGATCCGTCGTCCGAGCAGTACTTC	.	TRBV5-6	TRBJ2-7	once
CASSRSSEGRQPQHF	TGTGCCAGCAGCCGAAGTAGTGAAGGGAGACAGCCCCAGCATTTT	.	TRBV5-6	TRBJ1-5	.
CASSPGVSNTEAFF	TGTGCCAGCAGTCCAGGGGTCTCGAACACTGAAGCTTTCTTT	.	TRBV7-3	TRBJ1-1	.
CASNTGLAGGEQETQYF	TGTGCCAGCAATACGGGACTAGCGGGGGGCGAGCAAGAGACCCAGTACTTC	TRBD2	TRBV7-9	TRBJ2-5	.
CASSPYGGHQPQHF	TGTGCCAGCAGTCCTTATGGAGGCCATCAGCCCCAGCATTTT	.	TRBV6-5	TRBJ1-5	.
CASSLGQATDTQYF	TGCGCCAGCAGCCTCGGACAGGCCACAGATACGCAGTATTTT	TRBD1	TRBV5-1	TRBJ2-3	.
CASSLVSSGGAYNEQFF	TGTGCCAGCAGCTTAGTTTCTAGCGGGGGGGCCTACAATGAGCAGTTCTTC	TRBD2	TRBV11-3	TRBJ2-1	.
CAWSVAVEGLTAFF	TGTGCCTGGAGTGTGGCGGTTGAGGGATTAACGGCTTTCTTT	.	TRBV30	TRBJ1-1	.
CAISESSVGNQPQHF	TGTGCCATCAGTGAGAGTTCGGTCGGCAATCAGCCCCAGCATTTT	.	TRBV10-3	TRBJ1-5	once
CASSAGTSGGRGETQYF	TGTGCCAGCAGCGCTGGGACTAGCGGGGGGAGGGGAGAGACCCAGTACTTC	TRBD2	TRBV9	TRBJ2-5	few
CAWSPAGDEKLFF	TGTGCCTGGAGTCCAGCCGGGGATGAAAAACTGTTTTTT	.	TRBV30	TRBJ1-4	.
CASSQADRGHEQYF	TGCGCCAGCAGCCAGGCCGACAGGGGGCACGAGCAGTACTTC	TRBD1	TRBV4-1	TRBJ2-7	.
CASSRSGETEAFF	TGCGCCAGCAGCCGCTCAGGGGAGACTGAAGCTTTCTTT	.	TRBV4-3	TRBJ1-1	.
CASSFLSGRAGELFF	TGTGCCAGCAGTTTTTTATCAGGGCGCGCCGGGGAGCTGTTTTTT	.	TRBV27	TRBJ2-2	.
CASTDRGVNTEAFF	TGTGCCAGCACAGACAGGGGAGTAAACACTGAAGCTTTCTTT	TRBD1	TRBV6-4	TRBJ1-1	.
CASRGHNINEQFF	TGTGCCAGCAGGGGACATAATATCAATGAGCAGTTCTTC	.	TRBV27	TRBJ2-1	.
CASSQVTGGSYGYPF	TGTGCCAGCAGCCAAGTCACAGGGGGGAGTTATGGCTACCCCTTC	TRBD1	TRBV4-2	TRBJ1-2	.
CASSSSPGLAGTDTQYF	TGTGCCAGCAGTTCGTCACCGGGACTAGCGGGCACAGATACGCAGTATTTT	TRBD2	TRBV27	TRBJ2-3	.
CSVEAPDRVPNTEAFF	TGCAGCGTTGAAGCCCCTGACAGGGTGCCGAACACTGAAGCTTTCTTT	TRBD1	TRBV29-1	TRBJ1-1	.
CASSIGRADGRQYF	TGTGCCAGTAGTATCGGCAGGGCCGATGGTAGGCAGTACTTC	.	TRBV19	TRBJ2-7	once
CSLWDRGLNGYTF	TGCAGCCTCTGGGACAGGGGGCTAAATGGCTACACCTTC	TRBD1	TRBV29-1	TRBJ1-2	.
CASSSSGTGKETQYF	TGTGCCAGCAGTTCCTCCGGGACAGGGAAAGAGACCCAGTACTTC	TRBD1	TRBV28	TRBJ2-5	few
CASSTPTGPNYGYPF	TGTGCCAGCAGTACCCCGACAGGTCCAAACTATGGCTACCCCTTC	.	TRBV28	TRBJ1-2	.